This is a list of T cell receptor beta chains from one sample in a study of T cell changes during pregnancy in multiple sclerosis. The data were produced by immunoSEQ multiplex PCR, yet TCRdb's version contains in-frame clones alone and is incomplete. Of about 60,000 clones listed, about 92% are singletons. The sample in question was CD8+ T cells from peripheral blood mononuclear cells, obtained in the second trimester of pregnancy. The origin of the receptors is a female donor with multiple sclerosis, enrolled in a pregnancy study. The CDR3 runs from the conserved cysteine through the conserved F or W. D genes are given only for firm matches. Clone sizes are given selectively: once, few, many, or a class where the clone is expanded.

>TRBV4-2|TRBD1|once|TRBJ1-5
CASSQVGQGVDQPQHF
TGTGCCAGCAGCCAAGTGGGTCAGGGGGTTGATCAGCCCCAGCATTTT
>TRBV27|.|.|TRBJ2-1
CASTPINRNNEQFF
TGTGCCAGTACACCCATCAACAGGAACAATGAGCAGTTCTTC
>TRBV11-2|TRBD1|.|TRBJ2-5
CASSRRLIQGARETQYF
TGTGCCAGCAGCCGCCGGCTCATACAGGGGGCGAGGGAGACCCAGTACTTC
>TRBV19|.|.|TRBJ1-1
CASSIPPSKRGNTEAFF
TGTGCCAGTAGTATACCCCCGAGTAAGCGGGGGAACACTGAAGCTTTCTTT
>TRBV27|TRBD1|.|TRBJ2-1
CASSPGQGTYNEQFF
TGTGCCAGCAGTCCTGGACAGGGGACATACAATGAGCAGTTCTTC
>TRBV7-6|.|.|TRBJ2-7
CASSSSRAGINYEQYF
TGTGCCAGCAGCTCCTCCAGGGCAGGGATTAACTACGAGCAGTACTTC
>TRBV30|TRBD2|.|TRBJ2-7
CAWEPASGSSYEQYF
TGTGCCTGGGAGCCGGCTAGCGGGAGCTCCTACGAGCAGTACTTC
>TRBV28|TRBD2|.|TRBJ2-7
CASSPSSGGSYEQYF
TGTGCCAGCAGTCCATCTAGCGGGGGCTCCTACGAGCAGTACTTC
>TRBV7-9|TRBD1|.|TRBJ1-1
CASSSIKTGATNTEAFF
TGTGCCAGCAGCTCTATCAAGACAGGGGCCACGAACACTGAAGCTTTCTTT
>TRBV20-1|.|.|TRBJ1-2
CSARAGDTF
TGCAGTGCTAGAGCGGGGGACACCTTC
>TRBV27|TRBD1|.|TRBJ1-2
CASSSGTGLNYGYTF
TGTGCCAGCAGTTCCGGGACAGGGCTTAACTATGGCTACACCTTC
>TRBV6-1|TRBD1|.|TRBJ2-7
CASSEGRQGFHYEQYF
TGTGCCAGCAGTGAGGGTAGACAGGGTTTCCACTACGAGCAGTACTTC
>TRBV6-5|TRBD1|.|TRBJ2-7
CASSYYRGQYEQYF
TGTGCCAGCAGTTACTACAGGGGGCAGTACGAGCAGTACTTC
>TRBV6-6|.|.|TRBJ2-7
CASSLDSYEQYF
TGTGCCAGCAGTTTGGACAGCTACGAGCAGTACTTC
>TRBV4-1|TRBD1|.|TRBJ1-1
CASSQAQGAGTEAFF
TGCGCCAGCAGCCAAGCACAGGGGGCAGGCACTGAAGCTTTCTTT